These 3 T cell receptor beta chains were all obtained from the same sample, sequenced in a study of cytomegalovirus exposure and HLA in healthy donors. This PCR relied on a set of 60 Vbeta primers and 13 Jbeta primers. Data came from immunoSEQ multiplex PCR; TCRdb stores just in-frame clones and leaves some out. The data contain some 150,000 clones, 76% of them singletons. Sample: PBMCs. The receptor set was obtained from a female donor in good health and CMV-seropositive.

The CDR3 is CASSLRGTIDRQPQHF. The CDR3 coding sequence is TGTGCCAGCAGTTTAAGGGGAACTATCGATAGGCAGCCCCAGCATTTT. This rearrangement joins TRBV27 to TRBJ1-5, with D tentatively TRBD1 (5 bases). Germline values: CDR1 MNHEY, CDR2 SMNVEV (reference sequence). This CDR3 contains 16 residues. V dropped 2 bases and J dropped 7 bases, with 18 bases sitting between them.

J is TRBJ2-3 and V is TRBV25-1, with TRBD2 matching 11 bases. V trimming: 9 bases; J trimming: 4 bases; junction bases outside the gene matches: 6. This CDR3 is 14 amino acids long. From germline, CDR1 is MGHDK and CDR2 SYGVNS. This chain's CDR3 is CARYLAGGPDTQYF. CDR3 DNA: TGTGCCAGGTATTTAGCGGGGGGGCCAGATACGCAGTATTTT.

This chain links TRBV5-1 with TRBJ1-1; D uncertain. Germline V gene lookup returns CDR1 SGHRS and CDR2 YFSETQ. The CDR3 has 14 amino acids. V was clipped by 0 bases and J by 3 bases, with 9 bases between them. This chain's CDR3 is CASSLGWRDTEAFF. The DNA for the CDR3 is TGCGCCAGCAGCTTGGGTTGGCGGGACACTGAAGCTTTCTTT.